The rows below give T cell receptor beta chains drawn from one sample of a study of beta chain features in type 1 diabetes. Sequencing was performed with immunoSEQ multiplex PCR; in TCRdb, only in-frame clones are kept and a portion is missing. Of 20,000 to 25,000 clones detected, under 70% appear once; the ten largest clones hold roughly 1.2%. Sequencing used stem cell memory CD4+ T cells from blood. The source is a woman aged 40 to 50 with type 1 diabetes. Each CDR3 is given with its conserved first and last residue. The D gene is left open where the match is weak. Rows may omit the clone size; those that give it use once, few, many or a size class.

j_call	v_call	clone_size	d_call	cdr3_aa	cdr3_nt
TRBJ2-7	TRBV6-5	.	.	CASSYRPADRTYEQYF	TGTGCCAGCAGTTACCGGCCGGCGGACAGAACGTACGAGCAGTACTTC
TRBJ1-2	TRBV6-6	.	.	CASGDSSYYGYTF	TGTGCCAGCGGGGACTCCTCTTACTATGGCTACACCTTC
TRBJ1-6	TRBV7-2	.	.	CASSLAREAPLHF	TGTGCCAGCAGCTTAGCAAGGGAGGCACCCCTCCACTTT
TRBJ1-1	TRBV6-5	.	.	CASSYSSGMDTEAFF	TGTGCCAGCAGTTACTCGTCGGGAATGGACACTGAAGCTTTCTTT
TRBJ2-2	TRBV28	few	TRBD1	CASSLGPRQGAFDTGELFF	TGTGCCAGCAGTTTGGGCCCGAGACAGGGGGCATTCGACACCGGGGAGCTGTTTTTT
TRBJ2-1	TRBV13	few	TRBD2	CASSPGTSGNEQFF	TGTGCCAGCAGCCCGGGGACTAGCGGGAATGAGCAGTTCTTC
TRBJ1-2	TRBV4-1	few	.	CASSQDLPVLYGYTF	TGTGCCAGCAGCCAAGATCTCCCGGTCCTCTATGGCTACACCTTC
TRBJ2-4	TRBV7-2	.	TRBD2	CASSFYGGGQNIQYF	TGTGCCAGCAGCTTCTACGGGGGGGGGCAGAACATTCAGTACTTC
TRBJ2-7	TRBV6-5	.	TRBD1	CASSFAGGIPYEQYF	TGTGCCAGCAGTTTCGCAGGGGGAATCCCCTACGAGCAGTACTTC
TRBJ1-5	TRBV7-9	few	.	CASSASGLSNQPQHF	TGTGCCAGCAGCGCCAGTGGGCTTAGCAATCAGCCCCAGCATTTT
TRBJ1-1	TRBV7-9	.	TRBD1	CASSLRGRNTEAFF	TGTGCCAGCAGCCTCAGGGGGAGAAACACTGAAGCTTTCTTT
TRBJ2-1	TRBV5-1	.	.	CASSLERLGNNEQFF	TGCGCCAGCAGCTTGGAGCGACTAGGAAACAATGAGCAGTTCTTC
TRBJ2-5	TRBV5-6	few	TRBD1	CASSIRLGTGETQYF	TGTGCCAGCAGCATACGACTAGGGACAGGGGAGACCCAGTACTTC
TRBJ2-5	TRBV7-2	few	.	CASSITSQETQYF	TGTGCCAGCAGCATTACTAGCCAAGAGACCCAGTACTTC
TRBJ2-2	TRBV5-4	.	.	CASSLSGGSRELFF	TGTGCCAGCAGCTTATCGGGCGGGTCGCGGGAGCTGTTTTTT
TRBJ2-1	TRBV7-7	few	TRBD1	CASSLAKTGWDEQFF	TGTGCCAGCAGCTTAGCGAAGACAGGGTGGGATGAGCAGTTCTTC
TRBJ1-1	TRBV7-9	.	.	CASSPGRSTEAFF	TGTGCCAGCAGCCCCGGTAGATCCACTGAAGCTTTCTTT
TRBJ1-5	TRBV6-5	few	.	CASSYEQHNQPQHF	TGTGCCAGCAGTTACGAACAACACAATCAGCCCCAGCATTTT
TRBJ2-5	TRBV4-2	.	TRBD2	CASSPTSGVETQYF	TGTGCCAGCAGCCCGACTAGCGGGGTAGAGACCCAGTACTTC
TRBJ2-4	TRBV7-2	.	.	CASSLASGGAKNIQYF	TGTGCCAGCAGCTTAGCCTCAGGGGGGGCCAAAAACATTCAGTACTTC
TRBJ2-7	TRBV28	few	TRBD2	CASRLPGTSTHEQYF	TGTGCCAGCAGACTACCCGGGACTAGCACCCACGAGCAGTACTTC
TRBJ2-1	TRBV6-1	.	TRBD1	CASSERDRAYNEQFF	TGTGCCAGCAGTGAACGGGACAGGGCCTACAATGAGCAGTTCTTC
TRBJ1-1	TRBV7-2	.	.	CASSANQGKTEAFF	TGTGCCAGCAGCGCCAATCAGGGAAAGACTGAAGCTTTCTTT
TRBJ1-2	TRBV5-1	.	.	CASSRDINYGYTF	TGCGCCAGCAGCCGGGACATTAACTATGGCTACACCTTC
TRBJ1-1	TRBV28	.	.	CASSLPSTGFEAFF	TGTGCCAGCAGTTTACCTAGCACAGGGTTTGAAGCTTTCTTT
TRBJ1-1	TRBV7-9	.	.	CASSLLSSGAFF	TGTGCCAGCAGCTTACTCTCATCCGGAGCTTTCTTT
TRBJ2-7	TRBV6-6	.	TRBD2	CASSPPGLAVHEQYF	TGTGCCAGCAGTCCCCCGGGACTAGCGGTCCACGAGCAGTACTTC
TRBJ2-7	TRBV6-6	.	TRBD1	CASRPGTGVTYEQYF	TGTGCCAGCAGACCCGGGACAGGGGTGACCTACGAGCAGTACTTC
TRBJ2-7	TRBV19	.	.	CASSRNTGIEQYF	TGTGCCAGTAGTAGAAATACAGGGATCGAGCAGTACTTC
TRBJ2-2	TRBV5-1	.	.	CASSLVGASGELFF	TGCGCCAGCAGCTTGGTGGGGGCTTCCGGGGAGCTGTTTTTT
TRBJ1-2	TRBV7-2	.	TRBD1	CASSVLTGGAGYTF	TGTGCCAGCAGCGTGCTGACAGGGGGCGCTGGCTACACCTTC
TRBJ2-7	TRBV2	.	.	CASSPTANYEQYF	TGTGCCAGCAGCCCAACAGCAAACTACGAGCAGTACTTC
TRBJ2-7	TRBV5-6	.	.	CASSRLGGIYEQYF	TGTGCCAGCAGCCGCCTCGGAGGTATCTACGAGCAGTACTTC
TRBJ1-1	TRBV6-6	.	TRBD1	CASSFEDRPHGAFF	TGTGCCAGCAGTTTCGAGGACAGGCCACATGGAGCTTTCTTT
TRBJ1-3	TRBV25-1	.	.	CASASGNTIYF	TGTGCCAGCGCGTCAGGAAACACCATATATTTT
TRBJ2-2	TRBV7-3	.	TRBD1	CASSFNRGPLTGELFF	TGTGCCAGCAGCTTCAACAGGGGCCCCCTAACCGGGGAGCTGTTTTTT
TRBJ2-1	TRBV14	.	.	CASSQDAHSRTTNEQFF	TGTGCCAGCAGCCAAGACGCCCACAGCAGAACCACCAATGAGCAGTTCTTC
TRBJ2-5	TRBV30	.	TRBD2	CASAGGETQYF	TGTGCCTCGGCGGGGGGCGAGACCCAGTACTTC
TRBJ1-2	TRBV6-5	few	.	CASSPFGGGYTF	TGTGCCAGCAGTCCTTTCGGTGGTGGCTACACCTTC
TRBJ1-5	TRBV6-6	few	.	CASSSEPADQPQHF	TGTGCCAGCAGTTCCGAACCCGCGGATCAGCCCCAGCATTTT
TRBJ1-5	TRBV9	.	.	CASNPRGGNQPQHF	TGTGCCAGCAACCCGCGGGGAGGGAATCAGCCCCAGCATTTT
TRBJ2-1	TRBV2	.	TRBD2	CASRTREGRANEQFF	TGTGCCAGCAGGACGCGGGAGGGCCGCGCGAATGAGCAGTTCTTC
TRBJ2-1	TRBV11-1	.	.	CASSLMGGSSGEQFF	TGTGCCAGCAGCTTAATGGGTGGGTCGTCGGGTGAGCAGTTCTTC
TRBJ2-3	TRBV6-6	.	.	CASSYQGSNTQYF	TGTGCCAGCAGTTACCAGGGATCAAATACGCAGTATTTT
TRBJ1-1	TRBV18	.	.	CASLRGKGTEAFF	TGTGCCAGCTTAAGGGGGAAGGGCACTGAAGCTTTCTTT
TRBJ2-1	TRBV5-1	.	.	CASSLGQVANEQFF	TGCGCCAGCAGCTTGGGACAGGTTGCAAATGAGCAGTTCTTC
TRBJ2-7	TRBV28	.	.	CASTPGQGGAYEQYF	TGTGCCAGCACCCCCGGACAGGGAGGGGCCTACGAGCAGTACTTC
TRBJ2-3	TRBV7-9	.	TRBD1	CASSFGTGGTDTQYF	TGTGCCAGCAGCTTCGGGACAGGGGGCACAGATACGCAGTATTTT
TRBJ1-4	TRBV18	.	.	CASSPLGPDSPRRFNEKLFF	TGTGCCAGCTCACCACTGGGCCCGGACAGTCCTCGGCGTTTTAATGAAAAACTGTTTTTT
TRBJ2-2	TRBV7-7	.	TRBD1	CASSRDRAPGELFF	TGTGCTAGCAGCCGGGACAGGGCCCCCGGGGAGCTGTTTTTT
TRBJ2-4	TRBV6-5	.	.	CASTYGGETKNIQYF	TGTGCCAGCACCTACGGTGGGGAGACCAAAAACATTCAGTACTTC
TRBJ1-5	TRBV18	.	.	CASSRAGQGNQPQHF	TGTGCCAGCTCACGAGCAGGTCAGGGCAATCAGCCCCAGCATTTT
TRBJ2-1	TRBV11-1	.	TRBD2	CASSLELAGGNEQFF	TGTGCCAGCAGCTTAGAACTAGCGGGAGGGAATGAGCAGTTCTTC